This T cell receptor beta chain originates from a study of CXCR4 blockade with PD-1 therapy in pancreatic cancer. This clone appeared once. What it binds is not known. The archived tumor blocks came from patients without neoadjuvant therapy before resection. The V and J ends lost 3 bases and 3 bases, in that order; junction bases with no gene match: 7. There are 15 residues in the CDR3. The germline V gene has CDR1 LNHDA and CDR2 SQIVND (reference sequence). This table comes from immunoSEQ multiplex PCR, and its TCRdb copy is limited to in-frame clones, with some not included. The sample consists of more than 15,000 clones, around three quarters of them appearing once. Study outcomes and limitations: Tumors were clonally expanded, mean approximately 0.14 versus 0.053 in healthy blood. Convergent selection by common tumor antigens was suggested by nucleotide rearrangement counts. Sequencing covered TCRbeta chains only, not alpha chains.

This receptor was taken from a human donor with pancreatic ductal adenocarcinoma. Sequencing was performed on tumor tissue. The chain is built from TRBV19 and TRBJ2-7; 8 nucleotides line up with TRBD1. The CDR3 DNA is TGTGCCAGTAGTATTCAGACAGGGGCTGGCTACGAGCAGTACTTC. It codes for CASSIQTGAGYEQYF. The complete variable domain, with remaining parts taken from reference TRBV19 and TRBJ2-7, reads DGGITQSPKYLFRKEGQNVTLSCEQNLNHDAMYWYRQDPGQGLRLIYYSQIVNDFQKGDIAEGYSVSREKKESFPLTVTSAQKNPTAFYLCASSIQTGAGYEQYFGPGTRLTVT.